A single sample gave rise to the 31 T cell receptor beta chains below, sequenced in a study of blood T cell repertoires in COVID-19. Profiled with immunoSEQ multiplex PCR; TCRdb holds only in-frame clones, not every one. The sample shows around 180,000 clones, roughly four fifths of them seen only once. Sequenced input: peripheral blood. Every receptor here comes from a woman aged 25-40 years with acute or convalescent COVID-19.

This clone was seen a single time. The chain is built from TRBV29-1 and TRBJ2-1, with 9 bases that match TRBD1. Germline CDR1 reads SQVTM; CDR2 reads ANQGSEA. The V segment lost 5 bases and the J segment 4 bases; nucleotides outside the gene matches: 9. This CDR3 spans 15 amino acids. The CDR3: CSVSPRGTGYNEQFF. CDR3 DNA: TGCAGCGTTTCCCCACGTGGGACAGGGTACAATGAGCAGTTCTTC.

The chain couples TRBV27 to TRBJ1-2; tentative D call: TRBD1 (5 bases). Trimming pared 3 bases from V and 6 bases from J, leaving 11 bases between. Germline V CDR1 and CDR2: MNHEY, SMNVEV (reference sequence). This CDR3 contains 13 residues. In DNA, the CDR3 is TGTGCCAGCAGTTTTCGGGGGTACCATGGCTACACCTTC. It codes for CASSFRGYHGYTF.

In this sample, this clone turned up a few times. The V call is TRBV5-4, the J call TRBJ2-1, with 9 positions matching TRBD2. J lost 8 bases, V lost 2 bases, and 8 bases had no gene match. Germline V lookup: CDR1 SGHNT, CDR2 YYREEE (reference sequence). The CDR3 is 15 amino acids. The CDR3 DNA reads as TGTGCCAGCAGCTTTCCCGCGGGGGGGATTGATGAGCAGTTCTTC. This codes for CASSFPAGGIDEQFF.

The chain joins TRBV4-2 to TRBJ1-2, with 10 bases fitting TRBD1. This CDR3 has 17 residues. V shed 0 bases, J shed 7 bases, and the junction held 11 bases outside the gene matches. CDR1 is LGHNA, CDR2 YNFKEQ, per germline. The CDR3, as DNA: TGTGCCAGCAGCCAAGATCCCCCTGGGACAGGGGTTCGTGGCTACACCTTC. As protein: CASSQDPPGTGVRGYTF.

This clone was recorded once. This chain joins TRBV12-3 or TRBV12-4 and TRBJ2-2; TRBD2 matches 7 bases. The CDR3 spans 13 residues. J was trimmed by 1 base and V by 11 bases; bases with no gene match: 4. The CDR3 here is CACGSRNTGELFF. The CDR3 DNA is TGTGCCTGCGGGAGCAGGAACACCGGGGAGCTGTTTTTT.

The genes are TRBV5-1 and TRBJ2-5, with 11 nucleotides matching TRBD2. The trim removed 3 bases at V and 5 bases at J, leaving 6 bases unmatched. Germline lookup yields CDR1 SGHRS and CDR2 YFSETQ. The CDR3 has 15 residues. CDR3 sequence reads: CASSSGLAGQETQYF. The CDR3, as DNA: TGCGCCAGCAGCTCCGGACTAGCGGGTCAGGAGACCCAGTACTTC.

The chain carries TRBV9 and TRBJ2-7; perhaps TRBD2 as D (6 bases). The CDR3 loop spans 14 amino acids. Germline V gene lookup returns CDR1 SGDLS and CDR2 YYNGEE. V lost 1 base, J lost 3 bases, and 11 bases lay in between. The CDR3 protein is CASSVFAGNYEQYF. CDR3 DNA: TGTGCCAGCAGCGTATTCGCGGGGAACTACGAGCAGTACTTC.

The genes are TRBV5-4 and TRBJ2-7, with TRBD2 matching over 11 bases. Unmatched junction bases numbered 5, after V lost 3 bases and J lost 3 bases. Germline V gene lookup returns CDR1 SGHNT and CDR2 YYREEE (reference sequence). The CDR3 runs 15 residues. In nucleotides, the CDR3 is TGTGCCAGCAGCTCGCCGGGACTAGCGGACTACGAGCAGTACTTC. This codes for CASSSPGLADYEQYF.

The rearrangement joins TRBV2 to TRBJ1-1, with 8 bases identical to TRBD1. Per the germline V gene, CDR1 is SNHLY and CDR2 is FYNNEI. V lost 7 bases, J lost 0 bases, and 4 bases stayed unmatched. This CDR3 is 14 amino acids long. This CDR3 reads CASTWGQVNTEAFF. CDR3 DNA sequence: TGTGCCAGCACCTGGGGACAGGTGAACACTGAAGCTTTCTTT.

The V and J genes are TRBV7-6 and TRBJ1-3; D unresolved. CDR3 length equals 16 residues. V was pared by 1 base and J by 0 bases, with 10 bases between. From germline, CDR1 is SGHVS and CDR2 FNYEAQ. CDR3 DNA: TGTGCCAGCAGCTTAGTCACGGGAGTCTCTGGAAACACCATATATTTT. Translation gives CASSLVTGVSGNTIYF.

This clone has a single count. V is TRBV6-5 and J is TRBJ2-7; 9 bases agree with TRBD1. This CDR3 contains 14 residues. Trimming at V came to 6 bases and at J to 6 bases, leaving 9 bases not matched to a gene. Germline lookup yields CDR1 MNHEY and CDR2 SVGAGI. CDR3 in DNA: TGTGCCAGCAGCCATTGGACAGGGGATGCCGAGCAGTACTTC. Translation gives CASSHWTGDAEQYF.

The chain employs TRBV19 and TRBJ2-1; D is unresolved. Trimming shortened V by 8 bases and J by 2 bases, and 13 bases separated the two germline ends. The CDR3 runs to 14 residues. Germline V gene data show CDR1 as LNHDA and CDR2 as SQIVND (reference sequence). The DNA of the CDR3 is TGTGCCAGTGACGTTGGCGGAACCTACAATGAGCAGTTCTTC. It encodes CASDVGGTYNEQFF.

V gene TRBV30 combines with J gene TRBJ1-4; TRBD1 matches 9 bases. With V trimmed by 5 bases and J by 7 bases, 8 bases remained unmatched. In germline, CDR1 is GTSNPN, CDR2 SVGIG (reference sequence). CDR3 length: 14 amino acids. The CDR3 protein is CAWGGDRVFEKLFF. CDR3 DNA: TGTGCCTGGGGAGGGGACAGGGTTTTTGAAAAACTGTTTTTT.

The J gene is TRBJ1-2, the V gene TRBV4-2, with 10 positions matching TRBD1. V lost 4 bases, J lost 7 bases, and 6 bases stayed unmatched. The CDR3 covers 14 residues. Germline loops: CDR1 LGHNA, CDR2 YNFKEQ. The DNA for the CDR3 is TGTGCCAGCAGCCCGCTGGACAGGGGGGTTGGCTACACCTTC. The encoded protein is CASSPLDRGVGYTF.

V gene TRBV12-3 or TRBV12-4 combines with J gene TRBJ1-2; D is uncertain. The CDR3 extends over 12 amino acids. CDR3 sequence: CAVSWSNYGYTF. CDR3 nucleotide sequence: TGTGCAGTCAGTTGGTCGAACTATGGCTACACCTTC.

This chain connects TRBV11-2 to TRBJ2-7; no definite D call. The CDR3 runs to 12 residues. Germline assignment: CDR1 SGHAT and CDR2 FQNNGV. V was cut by 5 bases and J by 6 bases, with 11 bases left in between. In nucleotides, the CDR3 is TGTGCCAGCAGCATCCGGGTCGGCGAGCAGTACTTC. Protein product: CASSIRVGEQYF.

The chain links TRBV5-1 to TRBJ2-7; tentatively, D is TRBD1 (6 bases). The CDR3 extends over 17 amino acids. The germline V and J ends were trimmed by 4 bases and 2 bases, with 22 bases remaining between them. Germline V gene data show CDR1 as SGHRS and CDR2 as YFSETQ. CDR3 sequence reads: CASSLPTFGGAPYEQYF. CDR3 coding DNA: TGCGCCAGCAGCCTACCCACCTTTGGGGGCGCGCCCTACGAGCAGTACTTC.

The CDR3 reads CASSRDQEPSREQFF. The CDR3 nucleotides are TGTGCCAGCAGCCGCGATCAGGAACCTTCCCGGGAGCAGTTCTTC. The rearrangement links TRBV7-6 to TRBJ2-1; D is unresolved. Trimming took off 5 bases at V and 10 bases at J, with 21 bases between the two ends. From germline, CDR1 is SGHVS and CDR2 FNYEAQ. The CDR3 spans 15 residues.

The chain links TRBV9 to TRBJ1-1; a possible D gene is TRBD1 (5 bases). The germline V and J ends were trimmed by 4 bases and 0 bases, with 25 bases remaining between them. Germline values: CDR1 SGDLS, CDR2 YYNGEE. This CDR3 is built from 19 residues. In DNA, the CDR3 is TGTGCCAGCAGCCCCCAACCCCCGGGACTGACCCGCATGAACACTGAAGCTTTCTTT. Translation gives CASSPQPPGLTRMNTEAFF.

The chain joins TRBV7-9 to TRBJ2-3, with D hard to call. This CDR3 is built from 13 residues. Germline CDR1 and CDR2: SEHNR and FQNEAQ (reference sequence). Trimming removed 2 bases at V and 3 bases at J, with 6 bases between. The CDR3 protein is CASSLYSTDTQYF. The CDR3 nucleotides are TGTGCCAGCAGCTTATACTCAACAGATACGCAGTATTTT.

V is TRBV6-5 and J is TRBJ2-1; perhaps TRBD2 as D (7 bases). In germline, CDR1 is MNHEY, CDR2 SVGAGI. The CDR3 extends over 15 amino acids. Between the trimmed V and J ends, which lost 4 bases and 4 bases, there was a span of 14 bases. DNA for the CDR3: TGTGCCAGCAGTTCCGGGGGCGGGAGTTACAATGAGCAGTTCTTC. Amino acids: CASSSGGGSYNEQFF.

This clone was detected only a few times. The V and J genes are TRBV6-1 and TRBJ1-6; D is perhaps TRBD1 (5 bases). CDR3 length equals 13 residues. CDR1 and CDR2 from the germline V gene are MNHNS and SASEGT. V lost 2 bases to trimming and J lost 7 bases, with 6 bases between them. CDR3 loop: CASSERTNSPLHF. The CDR3, as DNA: TGTGCCAGCAGTGAACGGACAAATTCACCCCTCCACTTT.

CDR3: CASSRRDRMNQPQHF. CDR3 in DNA: TGTGCCAGCAGTCGCCGCGACAGGATGAATCAGCCCCAGCATTTT. The chain couples TRBV6-5 to TRBJ1-5; weak D call: TRBD1 (6 bases). V dropped 5 bases and J dropped 4 bases, with 15 bases sitting between them. Germline-derived CDR1 and CDR2 are MNHEY and SVGAGI. The CDR3 is 15 residues long.

The V and J genes are TRBV7-8 and TRBJ1-1; no reliable D call. This CDR3 has 15 residues. CDR1 SGHVS and CDR2 FQNEAQ come from the germline V gene. V was cut by 1 base and J by 1 base, with 10 bases left in between. This CDR3 is CASSLVPVSNTEAFF. The DNA for the CDR3 is TGTGCCAGCAGCTTAGTCCCGGTTTCGAACACTGAAGCTTTCTTT.

This chain uses TRBV27 with TRBJ2-7; D is unclear. The ends were cut back, 8 bases at V and 6 bases at J, with 5 bases in the middle. The CDR3 extends over 9 amino acids. The germline V gene encodes CDR1 MNHEY and CDR2 SMNVEV (reference sequence). CDR3 region: CASGLEQYF. For the CDR3, the DNA is TGTGCCAGCGGCCTCGAGCAGTACTTC.

The chain is built from TRBV15 and TRBJ2-7; no clear D gene. Deletions cut 0 bases from V and 1 base from J, with 7 bases between. There are 14 residues in the CDR3. Germline V gene lookup returns CDR1 LNHNV and CDR2 YYDKDF (reference sequence). Written as DNA, the CDR3 is TGTGCCACCAGCAGAGATGTCAGATCCTACGAGCAGTACTTC. As protein: CATSRDVRSYEQYF.

The rearrangement links TRBV27 to TRBJ2-7; 7 nucleotides align to TRBD1. The CDR3 sequence is 15 residues long. V lost 4 bases to trimming and J lost 2 bases; unmatched junction nucleotides: 8. Germline V gene lookup returns CDR1 MNHEY and CDR2 SMNVEV (reference sequence). The CDR3 nucleotides read TGTGCCAGCAGTTCACAGGGGTCTGTGGCCTACGAGCAGTACTTC. This sequence encodes CASSSQGSVAYEQYF.

In regard to this clone: Other DNA sequences in the same sample also yield this CDR3. The chain is built from TRBV2 and TRBJ2-1; 10 bases fit TRBD2. Per the germline V gene, CDR1 is SNHLY and CDR2 is FYNNEI. The CDR3 totals 15 residues. The V segment lost 4 bases and the J segment 3 bases; nucleotides outside the gene matches: 3. CDR3 nucleotide sequence: TGTGCCAGCAGTGTCCCTAGCGGGGGCTACAATGAGCAGTTCTTC. Its protein product is CASSVPSGGYNEQFF.

This clone was detected a few times. The rearrangement uses TRBV28 and TRBJ1-2, with D possibly being TRBD1 (6 bases). V was trimmed by 6 bases and J by 7 bases, leaving 15 bases between them. This CDR3 has 13 residues. The germline gives CDR1 MDHEN, CDR2 SYDVKM. CDR3 in DNA: TGTGCCAGCAGGCTGGGGGGGGCGGGTGGCTACACCTTC. This sequence encodes CASRLGGAGGYTF.

This chain joins TRBV19 and TRBJ2-7; D might be TRBD1 (5 bases). V was cut by 4 bases and J by 0 bases, with 13 bases left in between. This CDR3 is built from 15 residues. The germline gives CDR1 LNHDA, CDR2 SQIVND (reference sequence). CDR3 in DNA: TGTGCCAGTAGTAAAATGCGGCAGGGCTCCTACGAGCAGTACTTC. It encodes CASSKMRQGSYEQYF.

This clone has just one count. The chain uses TRBV7-2 and TRBJ2-5, with D perhaps TRBD2 (6 bases). The CDR3 is 14 residues long. Germline V gene lookup returns CDR1 SGHTA and CDR2 FQGNSA. With 3 bases removed from V and 5 bases from J, the gap between germline ends came to 13 bases. This CDR3 is CASSFRGGEETQYF. The CDR3 DNA follows: TGTGCCAGCAGCTTCCGGGGAGGTGAGGAGACCCAGTACTTC.